This T cell receptor beta chain was sequenced during a study of OX40 agonist ivuxolimab in advanced cancers. Some clones are missing from TCRdb's copy, which holds only in-frame ones; the method was immunoSEQ multiplex PCR. The sample includes 70,000 to 95,000 clones, around 85% of them seen just once. Patients were ineligible given autoimmune disease history or systemic immunosuppression. The source material was CD4+ or CD8+ T cells sorted from blood, sampled in a trial of the OX40 agonist ivuxolimab. The receptor's source is an adult with an advanced solid tumor such as melanoma, head and neck, liver or kidney cancer.

The CDR3 loop is CASSLSHNSYNEQFF. The DNA for the CDR3 is TGTGCCAGCAGCTTGTCCCACAACTCCTACAATGAGCAGTTCTTC. The chain joins TRBV5-4 to TRBJ2-1; D is ambiguous. CDR1 is SGHNT, CDR2 YYREEE, per germline (reference sequence). V was pared by 1 base and J by 0 bases, with 8 bases between. CDR3 length: 15 amino acids.